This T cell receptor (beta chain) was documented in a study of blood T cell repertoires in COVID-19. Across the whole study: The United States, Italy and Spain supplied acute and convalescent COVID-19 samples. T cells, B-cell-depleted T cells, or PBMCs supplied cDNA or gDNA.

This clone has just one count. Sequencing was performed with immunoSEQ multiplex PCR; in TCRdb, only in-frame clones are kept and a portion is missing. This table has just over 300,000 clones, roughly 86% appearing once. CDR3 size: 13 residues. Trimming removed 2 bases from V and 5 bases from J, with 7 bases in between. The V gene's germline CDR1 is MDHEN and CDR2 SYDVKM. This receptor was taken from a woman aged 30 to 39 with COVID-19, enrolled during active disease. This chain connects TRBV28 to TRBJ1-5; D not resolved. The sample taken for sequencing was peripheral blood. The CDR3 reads CASSLGRYQPQHF. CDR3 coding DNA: TGTGCCAGCAGTTTAGGGAGGTATCAGCCCCAGCATTTT.